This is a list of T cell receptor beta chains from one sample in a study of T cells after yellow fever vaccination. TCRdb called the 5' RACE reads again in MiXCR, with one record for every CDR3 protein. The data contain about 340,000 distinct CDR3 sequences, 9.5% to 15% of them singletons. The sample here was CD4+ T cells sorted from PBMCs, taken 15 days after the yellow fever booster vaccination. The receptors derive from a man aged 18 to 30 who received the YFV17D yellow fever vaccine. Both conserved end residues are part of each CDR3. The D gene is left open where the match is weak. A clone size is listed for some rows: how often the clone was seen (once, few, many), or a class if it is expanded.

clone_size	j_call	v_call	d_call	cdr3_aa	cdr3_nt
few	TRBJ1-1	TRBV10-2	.	CASSESTGWAFF	TGCGCCAGCAGTGAGTCCACAGGGTGGGCTTTCTTT
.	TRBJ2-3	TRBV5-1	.	CASSLSGGFNTDTQYF	TGCGCCAGCAGCTTGTCTGGGGGCTTCAACACAGATACGCAGTATTTT
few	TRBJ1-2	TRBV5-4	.	CASSFSRAAGYTF	TGTGCCAGCAGCTTCTCCAGGGCTGCCGGCTACACCTTC
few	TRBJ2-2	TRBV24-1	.	CATSVRSTGELFF	TGTGCCACCAGTGTGAGGAGCACCGGGGAGCTGTTTTTT
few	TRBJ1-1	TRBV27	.	CASSPQAFTEAFF	TGTGCCAGCAGTCCACAGGCCTTCACTGAAGCTTTCTTT
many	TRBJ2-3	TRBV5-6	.	CASSLGMSTVFTDTQYF	TGTGCCAGCAGCTTGGGGATGAGTACCGTTTTCACAGATACGCAGTATTTT
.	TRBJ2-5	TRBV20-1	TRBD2	CSAREWAGGPGETQYF	TGCAGTGCTAGAGAATGGGCGGGGGGGCCTGGTGAGACCCAGTACTTC
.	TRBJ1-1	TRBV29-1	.	CSVERGSNTEAFF	TGCAGCGTTGAACGCGGATCGAACACTGAAGCTTTCTTT
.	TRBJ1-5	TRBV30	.	CAARDGNQPQHF	TGTGCCGCCAGGGATGGCAATCAGCCCCAGCATTTT
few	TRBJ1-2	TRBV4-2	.	CASSQDLGSVGYTF	TGTGCCAGCAGCCAAGATTTGGGTTCCGTTGGCTACACCTTC
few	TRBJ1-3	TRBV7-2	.	CASSLLFLGGNTIYF	TGTGCCAGCAGCCTACTGTTTTTAGGGGGAAACACCATATATTTT
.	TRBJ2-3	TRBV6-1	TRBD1	CASSGQGGITDTQYF	TGTGCCAGCAGTGGACAGGGGGGAATCACAGATACGCAGTATTTT
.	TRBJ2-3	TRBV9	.	CASSVLLSRLTDTQYF	TGTGCCAGCAGCGTTCTCCTGTCGCGGCTGACAGATACGCAGTATTTT
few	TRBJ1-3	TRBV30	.	CAWSVGNTIYF	TGTGCCTGGAGTGTTGGAAACACCATATATTTT
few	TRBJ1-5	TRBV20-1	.	CSASFGGRNQPQHF	TGCAGTGCTAGCTTCGGGGGAAGAAATCAGCCCCAGCATTTT
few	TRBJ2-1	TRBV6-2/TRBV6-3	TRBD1	CASRNPIDRANEQFF	TGTGCCAGCAGAAACCCTATTGACAGGGCCAATGAGCAGTTCTTC
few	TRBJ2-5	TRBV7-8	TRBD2	CASSLGTSGDETQYF	TGTGCCAGCAGCCTTGGGACTAGCGGGGACGAGACCCAGTACTTC
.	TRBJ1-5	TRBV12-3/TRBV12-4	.	CASSRFKRATGNQPQHF	TGTGCCAGCAGTCGCTTCAAACGGGCGACGGGCAATCAGCCCCAGCATTTT
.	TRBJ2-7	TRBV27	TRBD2	CASKLTSGGSYEQYF	TGTGCCAGCAAGTTGACTAGCGGGGGATCCTACGAGCAGTACTTC
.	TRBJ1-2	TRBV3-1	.	CASTPREGEGYTF	TGTGCCAGCACCCCTAGAGAGGGTGAGGGCTACACCTTC
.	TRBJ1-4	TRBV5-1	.	CASSRRYSATNEKLFF	TGCGCCAGCAGCCGACGGTACAGTGCAACTAATGAAAAACTGTTTTTT
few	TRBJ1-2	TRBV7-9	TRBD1	CASSFADRGSGYTF	TGTGCCAGCAGCTTCGCGGACAGGGGCTCTGGCTACACCTTC
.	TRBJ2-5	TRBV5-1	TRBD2	CASSWGLADQETQYF	TGCGCCAGCAGCTGGGGACTAGCGGACCAAGAGACCCAGTACTTC
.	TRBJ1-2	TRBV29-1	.	CSVGGSDSRGYTF	TGCAGCGTTGGGGGGTCGGACAGTCGGGGCTACACCTTC
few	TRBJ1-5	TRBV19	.	CASSGNRNQPQHF	TGTGCCAGTAGTGGAAACCGAAATCAGCCCCAGCATTTT
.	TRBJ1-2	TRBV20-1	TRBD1	CSAPGTGFYGYTF	TGCAGTGCGCCCGGGACAGGCTTTTATGGCTACACCTTC
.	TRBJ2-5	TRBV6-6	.	CASSPAPETQYF	TGTGCCAGCAGCCCGGCGCCTGAGACCCAGTACTTC
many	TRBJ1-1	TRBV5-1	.	CASSLALRGEAFF	TGCGCCAGCAGCTTGGCTCTACGGGGTGAAGCTTTCTTT
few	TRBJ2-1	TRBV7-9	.	CASSYTVEEFF	TGTGCCAGCAGCTACACGGTGGAAGAGTTCTTC
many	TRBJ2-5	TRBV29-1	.	CSVGSAGPGTQYF	TGCAGCGTTGGTTCGGCGGGGCCGGGGACCCAGTACTTC
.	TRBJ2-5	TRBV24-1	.	CATSQAGLQETQYF	TGTGCCACCAGTCAGGCAGGGCTCCAAGAGACCCAGTACTTC
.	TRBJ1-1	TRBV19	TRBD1	CASTADRRTGAFF	TGTGCCAGTACCGCGGACAGGCGTACGGGAGCTTTCTTT
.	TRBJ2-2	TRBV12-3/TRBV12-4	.	CASSSRRGTGELFF	TGTGCCAGCAGTTCTCGCAGGGGTACCGGGGAGCTGTTTTTT
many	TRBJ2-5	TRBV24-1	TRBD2	CATSDLRGGGPGETQYF	TGTGCCACCAGTGATTTGCGCGGCGGGGGGCCGGGAGAGACCCAGTACTTC
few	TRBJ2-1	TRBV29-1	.	CSVRQEPNEQFF	TGCAGCGTGCGCCAGGAACCCAATGAGCAGTTCTTC
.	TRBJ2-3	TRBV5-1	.	CASFPEAGRTDTQYF	TGCGCCAGCTTTCCCGAGGCGGGTAGGACAGATACGCAGTATTTT
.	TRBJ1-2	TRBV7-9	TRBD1	CASSTNPGQEGYTF	TGTGCCAGCAGCACGAACCCGGGACAGGAAGGCTACACCTTC
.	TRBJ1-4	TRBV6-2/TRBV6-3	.	CASRPGRGWGIATNEKLFF	TGTGCCAGCAGGCCCGGTAGGGGTTGGGGTATCGCAACTAATGAAAAACTGTTTTTT
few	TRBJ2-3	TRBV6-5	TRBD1	CASWTGGTDTQYF	TGTGCCAGCTGGACAGGGGGCACAGATACGCAGTATTTT
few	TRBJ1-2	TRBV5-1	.	CASSWTQAKQPIYGYTF	TGCGCCAGCAGCTGGACACAGGCCAAACAGCCAATCTATGGCTACACCTTC
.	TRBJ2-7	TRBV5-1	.	CASSLAQSSGEQYF	TGCGCCAGCAGCCTAGCCCAGTCCAGCGGCGAGCAGTACTTC
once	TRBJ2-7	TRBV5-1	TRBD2	CASSLLLAGDSSYEQYF	TGCGCCAGCAGCTTGTTGCTAGCGGGGGATAGCTCCTACGAGCAGTACTTC
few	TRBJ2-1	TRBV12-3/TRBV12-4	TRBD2	CASSFSRTTSGGYNEQFF	TGTGCCAGCAGTTTTAGTCGGACTACTAGCGGGGGATACAATGAGCAGTTCTTC
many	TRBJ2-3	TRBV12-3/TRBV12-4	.	CASSLALDGVTDTQYF	TGTGCCAGCAGTTTAGCGCTGGATGGGGTAACAGATACGCAGTATTTT
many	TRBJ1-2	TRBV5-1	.	CASSRGEGGRQNYGYTF	TGCGCCAGCAGCCGAGGGGAAGGTGGGAGGCAGAACTATGGCTACACCTTC
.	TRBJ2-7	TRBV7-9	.	CASRPNLLGRQYF	TGTGCCAGCAGGCCTAATCTTCTGGGGAGGCAGTACTTC
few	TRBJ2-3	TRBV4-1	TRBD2	CASSQEPRGGTQYF	TGCGCCAGCAGCCAAGAGCCGCGGGGGGGTACGCAGTATTTT
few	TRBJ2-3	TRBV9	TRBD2	CASTGAGAADTQYF	TGTGCCAGCACAGGAGCGGGGGCGGCAGATACGCAGTATTTT
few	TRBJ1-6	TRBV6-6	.	CASSYSGGNSPLHF	TGTGCCAGCAGTTACTCGGGGGGTAATTCACCCCTCCACTTT
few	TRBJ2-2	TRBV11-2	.	CASSFRGANTGELFF	TGTGCCAGCAGCTTCCGGGGCGCGAACACCGGGGAGCTGTTTTTT
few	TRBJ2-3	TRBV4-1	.	CASSPGKGSLRADTQYF	TGCGCCAGCAGCCCTGGGAAGGGAAGTCTTAGGGCGGATACGCAGTATTTT
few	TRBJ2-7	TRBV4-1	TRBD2	CASSQDYSGLAPEQYF	TGCGCCAGCAGCCAAGATTATTCGGGACTAGCTCCCGAGCAGTACTTC
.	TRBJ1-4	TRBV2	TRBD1	CASSRDRTNEKLFF	TGTGCCAGCAGTCGGGACAGAACTAATGAAAAACTGTTTTTT
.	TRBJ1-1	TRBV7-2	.	CASSYPMERSEAFF	TGTGCCAGCAGCTATCCAATGGAGCGTTCTGAAGCTTTCTTT
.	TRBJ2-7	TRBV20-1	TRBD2	CSVTSDSYEQYF	TGCAGTGTGACTAGCGACTCCTACGAGCAGTACTTC
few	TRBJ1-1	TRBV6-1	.	CASSEQLSGFGPF	TGTGCCAGCAGTGAACAATTGAGCGGGTTCGGCCCCTTT
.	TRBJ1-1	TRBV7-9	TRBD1	CASSLAGTGGIDTEAFF	TGTGCCAGCAGCTTAGCCGGGACAGGGGGCATTGACACTGAAGCTTTCTTT